Listed below are T cell receptor beta chains from one sample, sequenced in a study of blood T cell repertoires in COVID-19. TCRdb's table, derived via immunoSEQ multiplex PCR, lists solely in-frame clones and lacks some. The sample lists approximately 150,000 clones; roughly three quarters were seen once. Specimen: peripheral blood. The receptors were gathered from a man aged 60 to 69 with acute or convalescent COVID-19. Both conserved end residues are part of each CDR3. Fields, in order: D gene, clone size, V gene, J gene, CDR3 DNA, CDR3 protein. A D gene is named only where the DNA matches it firmly. The size entry is marked missing in some rows and otherwise reads once, few, many or a size class.

D: TRBD1; size: NA; V: TRBV5-4; J: TRBJ1-1; DNA: TGTGCCAGCAGCCCGGACAGGGCGAACACTGAAGCTTTCTTT; CDR3: CASSPDRANTEAFF
D: NA; size: once; V: TRBV4-1; J: TRBJ1-4; DNA: TGCGCCAGCAGCCAAGATGGGCAAGTTGGGTGGGAAAAACTGTTTTTT; CDR3: CASSQDGQVGWEKLFF
D: NA; size: NA; V: TRBV2; J: TRBJ2-7; DNA: TGTGCCAGCAGGAACACAGTGAGCTCCTACGAGCAGTACTTC; CDR3: CASRNTVSSYEQYF
D: TRBD1; size: NA; V: TRBV10-3; J: TRBJ2-2; DNA: TGTGCCATCAGGGGGACAGCGAACACCGGGGAGCTGTTTTTT; CDR3: CAIRGTANTGELFF
D: TRBD1; size: few; V: TRBV3-1/TRBV3-2; J: TRBJ1-5; DNA: TGTGCCAGCAGCCAAGCACCCGGGACAGGGGCCCCCAATCAGCCCCAGCATTTT; CDR3: CASSQAPGTGAPNQPQHF
D: NA; size: NA; V: TRBV5-6; J: TRBJ2-4; DNA: TGTGCCAGCAGCTTAGACAGTGTTAAGTACATTCAGTACTTC; CDR3: CASSLDSVKYIQYF
D: NA; size: NA; V: TRBV9; J: TRBJ1-2; DNA: TGTGCCAGCAGCCCCCAGGGTCGGGGGGAGACGGATGGCTACACCTTC; CDR3: CASSPQGRGETDGYTF
D: NA; size: once; V: TRBV4-1; J: TRBJ1-5; DNA: TGCGCCAGCAGCCCTCTTTTTTCCGGCAATCAGCCCCAGCATTTT; CDR3: CASSPLFSGNQPQHF
D: NA; size: few; V: TRBV6-2/TRBV6-3; J: TRBJ1-1; DNA: TGTGCCAGCAGCGACTTTAAGAACACTGAAGCTTTCTTT; CDR3: CASSDFKNTEAFF
D: TRBD2; size: few; V: TRBV19; J: TRBJ2-5; DNA: TGTGCCAGTAGTATCTTGGCGGGAGCGCCCGAGACCCAGTACTTC; CDR3: CASSILAGAPETQYF
D: TRBD1; size: once; V: TRBV28; J: TRBJ2-2; DNA: TGTGCCAGCAGTTTACCCGGGACAGGGGGCACCGGGGAGCTGTTTTTT; CDR3: CASSLPGTGGTGELFF
D: NA; size: NA; V: TRBV15; J: TRBJ1-6; DNA: TGTGCCACCAGCAGAGACCCACAGGTTTACTATAATTCACCCCTCCACTTT; CDR3: CATSRDPQVYYNSPLHF
D: NA; size: NA; V: TRBV3-1/TRBV3-2; J: TRBJ2-7; DNA: TGTGCCAGCAGCCTCTCGTCAGGGGCCCCCTACGAGCAGTACTTC; CDR3: CASSLSSGAPYEQYF
D: TRBD2; size: few; V: TRBV6-6; J: TRBJ2-1; DNA: TGTGCCAACCCCGGGACTAGCGGGGATAATGAGCAGTTCTTC; CDR3: CANPGTSGDNEQFF
D: NA; size: NA; V: TRBV4-1; J: TRBJ2-3; DNA: TGCGCCAGCAGCCTCCACAAAGCAGATACGCAGTATTTT; CDR3: CASSLHKADTQYF
D: NA; size: once; V: TRBV5-1; J: TRBJ2-1; DNA: TGCGCCAGCAGCTCCCCGGGTCGGAATGAGCAGTTCTTC; CDR3: CASSSPGRNEQFF
D: NA; size: NA; V: TRBV3-1/TRBV3-2; J: TRBJ1-6; DNA: TGTGCCAGCAGCCAATTATATTCACCCCTCCACTTT; CDR3: CASSQLYSPLHF
D: NA; size: NA; V: TRBV28; J: TRBJ1-2; DNA: TGTGCCAGCAGAGACAGCCAAACCAACTATGGCTACACCTTC; CDR3: CASRDSQTNYGYTF
D: TRBD2; size: NA; V: TRBV10-3; J: TRBJ2-7; DNA: TGTGCCATCAGTGAAGTAGCTAGCGGGAGCACAGTCCACGAGCAGTACTTC; CDR3: CAISEVASGSTVHEQYF
D: TRBD2; size: NA; V: TRBV6-2/TRBV6-3; J: TRBJ2-7; DNA: TGTGCCAGCAATTACGACGCTAGCGGGAGGTTGACCTACGAGCAGTACTTC; CDR3: CASNYDASGRLTYEQYF
D: NA; size: NA; V: TRBV5-1; J: TRBJ2-1; DNA: TGCGCCAGCAGCGGTGAGGGCCCTGCCCCGAGTGAGCAGTTCTTC; CDR3: CASSGEGPAPSEQFF
D: TRBD2; size: few; V: TRBV9; J: TRBJ2-7; DNA: TGTGCCAGCAGCGTAGGCGGTAGCGGGAGGTACGAGCAGTACTTC; CDR3: CASSVGGSGRYEQYF
D: NA; size: once; V: TRBV7-3; J: TRBJ2-7; DNA: TGTGCCAGCAGCTTCCATCAAGCCGCCGGGTCCTACGAGCAGTACTTC; CDR3: CASSFHQAAGSYEQYF
D: TRBD1; size: NA; V: TRBV6-5; J: TRBJ1-2; DNA: TGTGCCAGCAGCCGGGACAGATCGGATGGCTACACCTTC; CDR3: CASSRDRSDGYTF
D: NA; size: NA; V: TRBV12-1; J: TRBJ1-5; DNA: TGTGCCAGCAGCCCTGCCCCTAAGATCGCTCAGCCCCAGCATTTT; CDR3: CASSPAPKIAQPQHF
D: TRBD2; size: NA; V: TRBV5-1; J: TRBJ2-2; DNA: TGCGCCAGCAGCTTGGCTAGCGGGACCGGGGAGCTGTTTTTT; CDR3: CASSLASGTGELFF
D: TRBD2; size: NA; V: TRBV6-1; J: TRBJ2-5; DNA: TGTGCCAGCAGTGAATACATTACCGGGACTACGAGAGAGACCCAGTACTTC; CDR3: CASSEYITGTTRETQYF
D: TRBD1; size: NA; V: TRBV5-6; J: TRBJ2-3; DNA: TGTGCCAGCAGCTTGCGCCGACAGGGGCGACGCACAGATACGCAGTATTTT; CDR3: CASSLRRQGRRTDTQYF
D: NA; size: few; V: TRBV3-1/TRBV3-2; J: TRBJ1-5; DNA: TGTGCCAGCAGCCAAGATTTGGGGCCCGATCAGCCCCAGCATTTT; CDR3: CASSQDLGPDQPQHF
D: TRBD2; size: NA; V: TRBV28; J: TRBJ2-3; DNA: TGTGCCAGCAGTTTAAGGACTAGCGGGAGAGGGACGCAGTATTTT; CDR3: CASSLRTSGRGTQYF
D: NA; size: NA; V: TRBV19; J: TRBJ2-3; DNA: TGTGCCAGTAGCCCTACCCGTCTAGCCGGGGGCACAGATACGCAGTATTTT; CDR3: CASSPTRLAGGTDTQYF
D: NA; size: NA; V: TRBV19; J: TRBJ1-5; DNA: TGTGCCAGTAGTATAGAGTCAGGAACCCACAATCAGCCCCAGCATTTT; CDR3: CASSIESGTHNQPQHF
D: NA; size: few; V: TRBV6-2/TRBV6-3; J: TRBJ2-6; DNA: TGTGCCAGCAGTTACATAGCCAACGTCCTGACTTTC; CDR3: CASSYIANVLTF
D: TRBD2; size: NA; V: TRBV10-3; J: TRBJ2-7; DNA: TGTGCCATCAGTATTACAACCGGGACTAGCGGGAGATTCTACGAGCAGTACTTC; CDR3: CAISITTGTSGRFYEQYF
D: NA; size: NA; V: TRBV12-3/TRBV12-4; J: TRBJ2-1; DNA: TGTGCCAGCAGTTCGAGGTATGAGCAGTTCTTC; CDR3: CASSSRYEQFF
D: NA; size: NA; V: TRBV6-5; J: TRBJ2-5; DNA: TGTGCCAGCAGTTACAACCAGGAGACCCAGTACTTC; CDR3: CASSYNQETQYF
D: TRBD2; size: NA; V: TRBV30; J: TRBJ2-1; DNA: TGTGCCTGGAGTTCAGAATGGACTAGCCGGAGCAATGAGCAGTTCTTC; CDR3: CAWSSEWTSRSNEQFF
D: TRBD2; size: once; V: TRBV10-3; J: TRBJ2-3; DNA: TGTGCCATCAGAGGGACTAGCGGGAGCACAGATACGCAGTATTTT; CDR3: CAIRGTSGSTDTQYF